The present T cell receptor (beta chain) was sequenced within a study of regulatory T cells in long-lasting Graves disease. Time point given: persistent/refractory GD, antithyroid drugs over 5 years with positive TRAb. PBMC-extracted RNA yielded the TCR library. CDR3 length: 16 amino acids. V lost 4 bases and J lost 2; bases outside the gene matches: 9. The V gene's germline CDR1 is SGHRS and CDR2 YFSETQ. Construction of the TCR beta libraries employed iRepertoire HTBI primers in conjunction with Arm-PCR of CDR3 regions. TCRdb reanalysed the multiplex PCR reads using MiXCR and keeps one entry per CDR3 protein. The sample contains a few hundred thousand distinct CDR3 sequences, about a quarter of which appear only once.

This clonotype was sampled from a female donor with Graves disease. The sample was peripheral blood mononuclear cells (PBMCs), taken when the disease was refractory, from a patient treated with antithyroid drugs. The V and J genes are TRBV5-1 and TRBJ2-5; 9 bases map to TRBD2. The CDR3 reads CASSSPLAGLQETQYF. In DNA form, the CDR3 reads TGCGCCAGCAGCAGCCCGCTAGCGGGACTACAAGAGACCCAGTACTTC.